Each of the 17 T cell receptor beta chains below was sequenced from the same sample in a study of blood T cells in healthy people across ages. The use of a sample-barcoded 5' primer and a J-beta primer mix characterized a second PCR of roughly 7 to 11 cycles. Each CDR3 protein gets one entry after TCRdb re-called the 5' RACE reads with MiXCR. There are some 890,000 distinct CDR3 sequences in the sample; 25% to 35% occur only once, and 10% lies in the top ten. This sample also belongs to another study, concerning T cells of mothers and their children.

The material sequenced was blood. All receptors come from a woman in her thirties or forties in good health.

On this clonotype: A much bigger clone sits one base away, suggesting this may be a read error. The rearrangement uses TRBV27 and TRBJ2-7, with a weak D call TRBD1 (6 bases). This CDR3 is built from 11 residues. Germline CDR1 reads MNHEY; CDR2 reads SMNVEV (reference sequence). Trimming cost V 8 bases and J 9 bases, with 14 bases left between them. CDR3 DNA: TGTGCCAGCGGCACCGGACAGCGGCAGTACTTC. Translation: CASGTGQRQYF.

This chain uses TRBV5-8 with TRBJ2-3, with D possibly TRBD2 on 7 matching bases. Germline loops: CDR1 SGHTS, CDR2 YDEGEE. There are 15 residues in the CDR3. V lost 4 bases to trimming and J lost 5 bases, with 17 bases between them. The CDR3 coding sequence is TGTGCCAGCAGCACGAGTGGGAGGGGGAAAGATACGCAGTATTTT. This encodes CASSTSGRGKDTQYF.

This chain uses TRBV28 with TRBJ2-3; 11 bases are shared with TRBD2. CDR1 and CDR2 from the germline V gene are MDHEN and SYDVKM. The CDR3 spans 15 residues. V trimming: 6 bases; J trimming: 8 bases; junction bases outside the gene matches: 10. The CDR3 spells CASRGLAGGPGTQYF. The CDR3 coding sequence is TGTGCCAGCAGAGGTCTAGCGGGGGGCCCAGGTACGCAGTATTTT. Full variable domain (remainder filled in from reference TRBV28 and TRBJ2-3): DVKVTQSSRYLVKRTGEKVFLECVQDMDHENMFWYRQDPGLGLRLIYFSYDVKMKEKGDIPEGYSVSREKKERFSLILESASTNQTSMYLCASRGLAGGPGTQYFGPGTRLTVL.

The rearrangement links TRBV5-1 to TRBJ1-6; D remains ambiguous. Germline V gene sequence: CDR1 SGHRS, CDR2 YFSETQ. The CDR3 runs to 13 residues. Trimming stripped 4 bases from V and 4 bases from J, with 6 bases between. CDR3: CASSNRYNSPLHF. CDR3 bases: TGCGCCAGCAGCAACCGGTATAATTCACCCCTCCACTTT. The complete variable domain, with remaining parts taken from reference TRBV5-1 and TRBJ1-6, reads KAGVTQTPRYLIKTRGQQVTLSCSPISGHRSVSWYQQTPGQGLQFLFEYFSETQRNKGNFPGRFSGRQFSNSRSEMNVSTLELGDSALYLCASSNRYNSPLHFGNGTRLTVT.

The chain employs TRBV6-6 and TRBJ2-4; weak D call: TRBD1 (7 bases). The CDR3 is 15 amino acids. Trimming removed 6 bases at V and 4 bases at J, with 16 bases between. CDR1 is MNHNY, CDR2 SVGAGI, per germline (reference sequence). The CDR3: CASRYRQGLKNIQYF. The CDR3 DNA sequence: TGTGCCAGCAGGTATCGACAGGGACTGAAAAACATTCAGTACTTC.

This clonotype was seen many times. The DNA for the CDR3 is TGCGCCAGCAGCTTGCCAGGGCTAGACTATGGCTACACCTTC. As protein: CASSLPGLDYGYTF. V is TRBV5-1 and J is TRBJ1-2; D may be TRBD1 (5 bases). The CDR3 sequence is 14 residues long. V dropped 1 base and J dropped 3 bases, with 10 bases sitting between them. From germline, CDR1 is SGHRS and CDR2 YFSETQ.

There are a few counts of this clonotype. The chain joins TRBV6-2 or TRBV6-3 to TRBJ1-5, with D unclear. The CDR3 spans 14 residues. V was trimmed by 0 bases and J by 2 bases, leaving 5 bases between them. The V gene's germline CDR1 is MNHEY and CDR2 SVGEGT. The CDR3 region is CASSYSSRNQPQHF. CDR3 in DNA: TGTGCCAGCAGTTACTCTTCTCGCAATCAGCCCCAGCATTTT.

The CDR3 reads CASSLSGAVNEQFF. For the CDR3, the DNA is TGTGCCAGCAGCTTGTCGGGGGCGGTCAATGAGCAGTTCTTC. The rearrangement links TRBV7-8 to TRBJ2-1; perhaps D is TRBD1 or TRBD2 (6 bases each). Trimming removed 3 bases at V and 6 bases at J, with 12 bases between. The CDR3 sequence is 14 residues long. From germline, CDR1 is SGHVS and CDR2 FQNEAQ.

The chain couples TRBV4-1 to TRBJ1-4; D uncertain. CDR3 length: 13 amino acids. V was clipped by 0 bases and J by 7 bases, with 6 bases between them. CDR1 and CDR2 (germline): MGHRA, YSYEKL. Here the CDR3 reads CASSQDGSEKLFF. In DNA, the CDR3 is TGCGCCAGCAGCCAAGATGGTAGTGAAAAACTGTTTTTT.

The V gene is TRBV28, the J gene TRBJ1-4; tentative D call: TRBD1 (5 bases). V gave up 3 bases and J gave up 0 bases, with 11 bases separating them. The germline V gene has CDR1 MDHEN and CDR2 SYDVKM. The CDR3 sequence is 16 residues long. The CDR3 here is CASSFWDLATNEKLFF. CDR3 nucleotides: TGTGCCAGCAGTTTTTGGGACCTTGCAACTAATGAAAAACTGTTTTTT.

In this sample, this clonotype turned up many times. The chain combines TRBV11-3 with TRBJ1-6; 8 bases match TRBD1. The ends lost 6 bases at V and 7 bases at J; junction bases unmatched: 8. CDR3 length: 15 amino acids. Germline CDR1 is SGHNT and CDR2 is YENEEA. In nucleotides, the CDR3 is TGTGCCAGCAGAAAATCAGGGGGCTCGAATTCACCCCTCCACTTT. This translates into CASRKSGGSNSPLHF.

J is TRBJ2-5 and V is TRBV18; D is unresolved. The CDR3 length is 14 residues. Germline CDR1 reads KGHSH; CDR2 reads LQKENI. The V end lost 3 bases, the J end lost 11 bases, and 19 bases lay between the germline ends. This CDR3 reads CASSPLFGSNEQYF. As DNA, the CDR3 is TGTGCCAGCTCACCCTTATTTGGTAGCAATGAGCAGTACTTC.

The chain is built from TRBV12-3 or TRBV12-4 and TRBJ2-3; unclear D gene. V lost 7 bases and J 10 bases, leaving 12 bases between the germline ends. This CDR3 spans 11 amino acids. CDR3 DNA sequence: TGTGCCAGCACCCCCCTGGGGTCGCAGTATTTT. As protein: CASTPLGSQYF.

This clonotype showed up just a few times. This chain joins TRBV6-2 or TRBV6-3 and TRBJ1-6; 8 bases line up with TRBD1. The length of the CDR3 is 15 residues. V was clipped by 5 bases and J by 5 bases; unmatched bases: 5. Looked up from germline, CDR1 is MNHEY and CDR2 is SVGEGT. Here the CDR3 reads CASSPWTGNNSPLHF. The CDR3 DNA reads TGTGCCAGCAGTCCATGGACAGGGAATAATTCACCCCTCCACTTT.

This clonotype was detected many times. The rearrangement uses TRBV28 and TRBJ2-5; D is perhaps TRBD1 (5 bases). The CDR3 is 13 amino acids. V lost 6 bases, J lost 0 bases, and 8 bases lay in between. Per germline, CDR1 MDHEN and CDR2 SYDVKM. The CDR3 reads CASRTAYQETQYF. The CDR3 nucleotides are TGTGCCAGCAGGACAGCGTACCAAGAGACCCAGTACTTC.

This clonotype has more than one count but fewer than ten. This chain links TRBV9 with TRBJ1-2; 7 bases fit TRBD1. This CDR3 has 15 amino acids. Germline assignment: CDR1 SGDLS and CDR2 YYNGEE. With 0 bases clipped from V and 6 bases from J, the junction kept 8 bases outside the gene matches. The DNA for the CDR3 is TGTGCCAGCAGCGTAGTGAGGGGGCATGTTGATGGCTACACCTTC. Its translation is CASSVVRGHVDGYTF.

The chain has TRBV12-3 or TRBV12-4 and TRBJ1-1; the D is unclear. Between the trimmed V and J ends, which lost 5 bases and 1 base, there was a span of 8 bases. The CDR3 runs to 13 residues. The chain's CDR3 is CASSKEPNTEAFF. CDR3 nucleotide sequence: TGTGCCAGCAGTAAGGAACCGAACACTGAAGCTTTCTTT.